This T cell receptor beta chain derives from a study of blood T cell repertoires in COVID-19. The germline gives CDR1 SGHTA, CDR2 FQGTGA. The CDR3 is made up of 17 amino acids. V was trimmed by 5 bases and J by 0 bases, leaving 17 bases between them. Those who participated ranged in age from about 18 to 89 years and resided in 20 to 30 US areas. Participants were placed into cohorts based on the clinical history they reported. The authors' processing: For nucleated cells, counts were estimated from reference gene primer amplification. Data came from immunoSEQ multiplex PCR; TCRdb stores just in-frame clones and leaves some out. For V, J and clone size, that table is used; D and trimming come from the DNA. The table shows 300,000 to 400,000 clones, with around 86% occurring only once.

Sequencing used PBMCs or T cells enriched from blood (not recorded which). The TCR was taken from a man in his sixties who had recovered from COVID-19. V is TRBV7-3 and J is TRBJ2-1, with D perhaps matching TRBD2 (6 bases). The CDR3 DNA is TGTGCCAGCAGCAACCAGGGAGGAGGGAGCTCCTACAATGAGCAGTTCTTC. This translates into CASSNQGGGSSYNEQFF.